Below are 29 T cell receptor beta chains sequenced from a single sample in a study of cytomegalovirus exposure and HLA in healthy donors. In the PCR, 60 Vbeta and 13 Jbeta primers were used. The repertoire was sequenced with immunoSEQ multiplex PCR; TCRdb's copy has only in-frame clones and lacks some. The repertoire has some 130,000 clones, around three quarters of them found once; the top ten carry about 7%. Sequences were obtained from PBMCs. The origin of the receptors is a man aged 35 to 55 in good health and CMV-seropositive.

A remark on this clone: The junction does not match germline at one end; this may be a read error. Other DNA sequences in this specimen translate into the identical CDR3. The CDR3: CSSSLVRETQYF. The CDR3 coding sequence is TGTTCCAGCAGCTTAGTGAGAGAGACCCAGTACTTC. The chain carries TRBV7-9 and TRBJ2-5, with D uncertain. CDR3 size: 12 residues. Per germline, CDR1 SEHNR and CDR2 FQNEAQ (reference sequence).

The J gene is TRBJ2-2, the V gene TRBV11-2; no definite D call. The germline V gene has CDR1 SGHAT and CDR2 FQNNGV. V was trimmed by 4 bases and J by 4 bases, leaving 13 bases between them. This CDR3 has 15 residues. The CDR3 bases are TGTGCCAGCAGCTCAACCCGGGTTAGCACCGGGGAGCTGTTTTTT. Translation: CASSSTRVSTGELFF.

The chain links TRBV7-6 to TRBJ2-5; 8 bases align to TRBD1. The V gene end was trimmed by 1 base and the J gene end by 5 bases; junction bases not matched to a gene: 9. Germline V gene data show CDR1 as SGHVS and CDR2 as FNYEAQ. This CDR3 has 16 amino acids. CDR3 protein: CASSLESQGAGETQYF. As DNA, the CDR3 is TGTGCCAGCAGCTTAGAGAGCCAGGGGGCTGGGGAGACCCAGTACTTC.

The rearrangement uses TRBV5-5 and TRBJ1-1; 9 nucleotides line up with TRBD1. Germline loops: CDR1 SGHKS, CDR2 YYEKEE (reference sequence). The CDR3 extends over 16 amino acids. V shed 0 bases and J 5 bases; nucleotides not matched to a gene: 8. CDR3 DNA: TGTGCCAGCAGCTTGGAGCCTACGACAGGGGGAACTGAAGCTTTCTTT. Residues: CASSLEPTTGGTEAFF. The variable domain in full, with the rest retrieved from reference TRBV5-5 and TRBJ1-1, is DAGVTQSPTHLIKTRGQQVTLRCSPISGHKSVSWYQQVLGQGPQFIFQYYEKEERGRGNFPDRFSARQFPNYSSELNVNALLLGDSALYLCASSLEPTTGGTEAFFGQGTRLTVV.

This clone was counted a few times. The CDR3 sequence is CASSFTGAGEQYF. DNA of the CDR3: TGTGCCAGCAGTTTCACAGGGGCAGGGGAGCAGTACTTC. The chain couples TRBV6-5 to TRBJ2-5; TRBD1 matches 7 bases. Per the germline V gene, CDR1 is MNHEY and CDR2 is SVGAGI. V trimming: 4 bases; J trimming: 11 bases; junction bases outside the gene matches: 10. This CDR3 region has 13 residues.

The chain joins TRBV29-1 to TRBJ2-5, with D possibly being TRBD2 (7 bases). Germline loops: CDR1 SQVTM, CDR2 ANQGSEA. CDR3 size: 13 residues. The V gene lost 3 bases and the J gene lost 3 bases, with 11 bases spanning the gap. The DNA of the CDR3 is TGCAGCGTTGATCGGGGGGCCAAAGAGACCCAGTACTTC. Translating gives CSVDRGAKETQYF.

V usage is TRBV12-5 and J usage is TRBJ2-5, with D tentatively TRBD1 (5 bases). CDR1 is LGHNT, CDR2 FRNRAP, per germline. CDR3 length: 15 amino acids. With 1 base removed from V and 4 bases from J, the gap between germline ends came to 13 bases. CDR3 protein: CASGLGQGSRETQYF. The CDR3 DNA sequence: TGTGCTAGTGGTTTGGGCCAGGGTTCCCGAGAGACCCAGTACTTC.

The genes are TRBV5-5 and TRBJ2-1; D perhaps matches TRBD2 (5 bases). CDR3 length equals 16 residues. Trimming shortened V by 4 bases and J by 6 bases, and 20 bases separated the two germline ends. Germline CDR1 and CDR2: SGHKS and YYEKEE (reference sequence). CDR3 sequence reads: CASSRAGGVTSNEQFF. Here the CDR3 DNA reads TGTGCCAGCAGCCGGGCTGGAGGAGTCACCTCCAATGAGCAGTTCTTC.

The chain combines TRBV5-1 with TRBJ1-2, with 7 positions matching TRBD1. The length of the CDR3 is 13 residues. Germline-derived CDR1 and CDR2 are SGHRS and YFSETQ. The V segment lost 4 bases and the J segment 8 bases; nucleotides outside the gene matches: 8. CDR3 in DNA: TGCGCCAGCAGCGCCTCACAGGGGCCCGGCTACACCTTC. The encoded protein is CASSASQGPGYTF.

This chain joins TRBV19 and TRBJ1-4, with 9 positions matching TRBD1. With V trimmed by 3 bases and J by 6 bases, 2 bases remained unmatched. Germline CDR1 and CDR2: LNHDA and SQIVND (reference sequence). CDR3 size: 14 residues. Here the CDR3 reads CASSMRDRDEKLFF. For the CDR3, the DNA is TGTGCCAGTAGTATGAGGGACAGGGATGAAAAACTGTTTTTT.

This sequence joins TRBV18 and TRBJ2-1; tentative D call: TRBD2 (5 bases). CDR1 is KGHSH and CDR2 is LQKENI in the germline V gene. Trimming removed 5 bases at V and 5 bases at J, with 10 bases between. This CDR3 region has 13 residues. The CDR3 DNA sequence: TGTGCCAGCTCAAACAACGGGAACAATGAGCAGTTCTTC. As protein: CASSNNGNNEQFF.

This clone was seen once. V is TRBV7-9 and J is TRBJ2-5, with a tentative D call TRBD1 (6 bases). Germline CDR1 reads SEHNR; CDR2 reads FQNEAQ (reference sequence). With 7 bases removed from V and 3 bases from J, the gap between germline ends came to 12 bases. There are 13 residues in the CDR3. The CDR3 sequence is CASNEDSEETQYF. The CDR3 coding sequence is TGTGCCAGCAACGAGGACAGTGAAGAGACCCAGTACTTC.

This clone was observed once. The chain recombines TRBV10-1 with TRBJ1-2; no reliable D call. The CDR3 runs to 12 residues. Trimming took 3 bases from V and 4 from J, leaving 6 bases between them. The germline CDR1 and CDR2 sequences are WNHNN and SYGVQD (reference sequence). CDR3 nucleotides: TGCGCCAGCAGTGAAGACTCCTATGGCTACACCTTC. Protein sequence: CASSEDSYGYTF.

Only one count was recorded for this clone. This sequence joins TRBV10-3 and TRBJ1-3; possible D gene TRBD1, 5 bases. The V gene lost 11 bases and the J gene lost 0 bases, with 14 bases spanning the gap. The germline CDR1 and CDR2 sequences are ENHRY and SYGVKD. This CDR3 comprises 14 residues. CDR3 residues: CAAWTRISGNTIYF. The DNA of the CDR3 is TGTGCCGCCTGGACACGGATCTCTGGAAACACCATATATTTT.

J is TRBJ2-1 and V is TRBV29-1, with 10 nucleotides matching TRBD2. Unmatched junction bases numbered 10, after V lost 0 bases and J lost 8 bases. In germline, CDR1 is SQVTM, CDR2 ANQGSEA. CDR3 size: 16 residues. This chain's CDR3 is CSVEDPFSGRAYEQFF. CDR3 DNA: TGCAGCGTTGAAGACCCCTTCAGCGGGAGGGCCTATGAGCAGTTCTTC.

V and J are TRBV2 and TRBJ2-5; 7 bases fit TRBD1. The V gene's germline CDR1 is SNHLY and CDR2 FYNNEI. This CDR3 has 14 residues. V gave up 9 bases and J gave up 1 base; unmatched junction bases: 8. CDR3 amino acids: CARRDRGPQETQYF. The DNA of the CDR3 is TGTGCCAGAAGGGACAGAGGGCCCCAAGAGACCCAGTACTTC.

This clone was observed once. CDR3 protein: CASSSNSQVYDSPLHF. The CDR3 bases are TGTGCCAGCAGCTCAAACTCACAGGTTTATGATTCACCCCTCCACTTT. The rearrangement uses TRBV12-1 and TRBJ1-6; the D call of TRBD1 is as the table states it, not checked on the DNA. TRBV12-1 has pseudogene status. The CDR3 has 16 amino acids.

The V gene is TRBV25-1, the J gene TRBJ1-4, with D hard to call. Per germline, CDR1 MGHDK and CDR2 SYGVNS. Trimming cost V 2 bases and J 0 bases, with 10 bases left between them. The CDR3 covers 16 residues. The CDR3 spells CASSEIRKSTNEKLFF. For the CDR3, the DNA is TGTGCCAGCAGTGAAATCAGGAAATCAACTAATGAAAAACTGTTTTTT.

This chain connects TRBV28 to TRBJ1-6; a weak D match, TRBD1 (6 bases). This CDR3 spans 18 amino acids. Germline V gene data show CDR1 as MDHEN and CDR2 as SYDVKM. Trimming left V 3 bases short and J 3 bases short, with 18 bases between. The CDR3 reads CASSFSGQRSFYNSPLHF. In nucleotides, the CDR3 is TGTGCCAGCAGTTTCTCTGGACAGCGGTCTTTCTATAATTCACCCCTCCACTTT.

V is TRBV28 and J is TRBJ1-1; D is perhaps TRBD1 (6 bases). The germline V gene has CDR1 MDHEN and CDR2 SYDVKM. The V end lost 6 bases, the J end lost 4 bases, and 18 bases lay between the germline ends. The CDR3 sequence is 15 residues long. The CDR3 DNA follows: TGTGCCAGCAGACAGACGTCAGGGGCCCGCACTGAAGCTTTCTTT. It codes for CASRQTSGARTEAFF.

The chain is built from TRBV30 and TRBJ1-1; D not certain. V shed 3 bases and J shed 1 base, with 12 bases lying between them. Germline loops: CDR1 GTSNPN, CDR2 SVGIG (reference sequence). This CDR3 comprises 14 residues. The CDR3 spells CAWRSGRRNTEAFF. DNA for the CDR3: TGTGCCTGGAGAAGCGGGCGGAGGAACACTGAAGCTTTCTTT.

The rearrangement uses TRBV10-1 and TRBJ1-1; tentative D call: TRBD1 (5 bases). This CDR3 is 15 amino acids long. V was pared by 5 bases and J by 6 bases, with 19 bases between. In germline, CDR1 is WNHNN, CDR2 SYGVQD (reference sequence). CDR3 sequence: CASSNSGYGLSEAFF. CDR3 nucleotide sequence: TGCGCCAGCAGTAACTCAGGGTACGGGCTCTCTGAAGCTTTCTTT.

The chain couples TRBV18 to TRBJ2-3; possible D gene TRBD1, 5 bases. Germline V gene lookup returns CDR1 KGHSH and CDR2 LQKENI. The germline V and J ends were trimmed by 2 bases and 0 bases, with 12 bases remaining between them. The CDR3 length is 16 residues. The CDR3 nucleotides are TGTGCCAGCTCACCAAAGGGGCAAGACAGCACAGATACGCAGTATTTT. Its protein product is CASSPKGQDSTDTQYF.

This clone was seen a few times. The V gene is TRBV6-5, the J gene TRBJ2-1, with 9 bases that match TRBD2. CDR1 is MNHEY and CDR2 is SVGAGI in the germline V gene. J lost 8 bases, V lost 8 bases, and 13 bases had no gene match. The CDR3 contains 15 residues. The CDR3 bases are TGTGCCAGCTCCTTTGAGGGCCTAGCGGGACATGAGCAGTTCTTC. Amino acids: CASSFEGLAGHEQFF.

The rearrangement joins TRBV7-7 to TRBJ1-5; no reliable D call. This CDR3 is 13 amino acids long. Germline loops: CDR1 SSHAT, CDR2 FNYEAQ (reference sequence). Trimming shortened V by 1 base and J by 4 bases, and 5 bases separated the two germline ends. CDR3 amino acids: CASSLGQNQPQHF. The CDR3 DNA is TGTGCCAGCAGCTTAGGGCAGAATCAGCCCCAGCATTTT.

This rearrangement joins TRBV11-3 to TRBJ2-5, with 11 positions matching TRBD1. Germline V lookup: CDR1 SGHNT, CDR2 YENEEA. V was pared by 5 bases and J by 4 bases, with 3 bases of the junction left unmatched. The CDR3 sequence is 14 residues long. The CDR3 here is CASSQGQGVETQYF. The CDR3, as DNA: TGTGCCAGCAGCCAGGGACAGGGGGTAGAGACCCAGTACTTC.

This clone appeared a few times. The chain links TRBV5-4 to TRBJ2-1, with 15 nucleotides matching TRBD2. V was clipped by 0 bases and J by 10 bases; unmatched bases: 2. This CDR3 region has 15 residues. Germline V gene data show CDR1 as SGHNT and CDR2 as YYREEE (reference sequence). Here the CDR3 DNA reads TGTGCCAGCAGCTTGGAAGGACTAGCGGGAGGGGAGCAGTTCTTC. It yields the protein CASSLEGLAGGEQFF.

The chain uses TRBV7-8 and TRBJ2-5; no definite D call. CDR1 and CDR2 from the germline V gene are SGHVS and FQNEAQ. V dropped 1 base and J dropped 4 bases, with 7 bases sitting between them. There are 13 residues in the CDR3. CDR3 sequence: CASSLGLGETQYF. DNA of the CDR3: TGTGCCAGCAGCTTAGGGCTAGGAGAGACCCAGTACTTC.

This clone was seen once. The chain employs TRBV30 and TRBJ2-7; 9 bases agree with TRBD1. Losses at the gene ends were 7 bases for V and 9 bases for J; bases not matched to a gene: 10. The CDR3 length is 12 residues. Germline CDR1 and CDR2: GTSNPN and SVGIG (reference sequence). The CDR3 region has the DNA TGTGCCTACAGACAGGGGGATATCGTGCAGTACTTC. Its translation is CAYRQGDIVQYF.